Listed here is a single T cell receptor beta chain. Its target is not known. The data were taken from a study of chemoradiotherapy in HPV16-positive cancers. At the level of the study: Candidate HPV-specific clones and shared TCR motifs came from a couple of HPV16-positive patients.

CDR1 is MNHEY, CDR2 SVGAGI, per germline. The germline V and J ends were trimmed by 6 bases and 4 bases, with 18 bases remaining between them. CDR3 length: 15 amino acids. Libraries were prepared by immunoSEQ multiplex PCR; TCRdb keeps only in-frame clonotypes and omits some of them. The top ten clones hold about 2.3% of a sample with approximately 19,000 clones, approximately 87% of them seen once. Overall study findings and caveats: HPV-responsive T-cell expansion during chemoradiotherapy was linked to improved recurrence-free survival in HPV16-positive patients. Only two HPV16-positive patients supplied the functional HPV-specificity definition. Non-HPV-specific T cells did not expand in tumors during treatment, whereas candidate HPV-specific clones and E7-related motifs did.

The V gene is TRBV6-5, the J gene TRBJ1-2, with D perhaps TRBD1 (5 bases). This material consisted of blood, taken from a patient who underwent chemoradiotherapy. The source is a human donor with HPV-associated anogenital cancer. The CDR3 loop reads CASSLLAGGGYGYTF. CDR3 DNA: TGTGCCAGCAGCCTACTGGCGGGGGGTGGCTATGGCTACACCTTC.